This passage covers 8 T cell receptor beta chains from one sample sequenced in a study of siplizumab effects on memory and regulatory T cells. Measured with immunoSEQ multiplex PCR; TCRdb has only the in-frame clones, and not every one. The repertoire holds around 110,000 clones, with roughly 94% as singletons. Sequencing used non-Treg CD4+ T cells sorted from blood. The source of these receptors is a human donor in good health.

This clone was seen only once. The chain carries TRBV5-1 and TRBJ2-3; 7 bases fit TRBD2. V gave up 4 bases and J gave up 1 base; unmatched junction bases: 3. Germline values: CDR1 SGHRS, CDR2 YFSETQ. The CDR3 runs 14 residues. CDR3 coding DNA: TGCGCCAGCAGCGATACTAGCGGCACAGATACGCAGTATTTT. This gives the protein CASSDTSGTDTQYF.

J is TRBJ2-1 and V is TRBV11-3, with D uncertain. Germline-derived CDR1 and CDR2 are SGHNT and YENEEA. Deletions cut 5 bases from V and 5 bases from J, with 4 bases between. The CDR3 runs to 11 residues. The CDR3 protein is CASSADNEQFF. The CDR3 nucleotides read TGTGCCAGCAGCGCCGACAATGAGCAGTTCTTC.

The CDR3 bases are TGTGCCACCAGCAGAGTGGGGAGAAGGCAGCCCCAGCATTTT. It yields the protein CATSRVGRRQPQHF. V usage is TRBV15 and J usage is TRBJ1-5; no reliable D call. V dropped 1 base and J dropped 7 bases, with 11 bases sitting between them. The germline V gene encodes CDR1 LNHNV and CDR2 YYDKDF (reference sequence). There are 14 residues in the CDR3.

V usage is TRBV9 and J usage is TRBJ2-3, with D perhaps TRBD1 (6 bases). Deletions cut 0 bases from V and 4 bases from J, with 15 bases between. Germline assignment: CDR1 SGDLS and CDR2 YYNGEE. The CDR3 is 16 residues long. CDR3 bases: TGTGCCAGCAGCGTAGGAGGCACAGGGTGGCCAGATACGCAGTATTTT. Translated: CASSVGGTGWPDTQYF.

The chain is built from TRBV9 and TRBJ1-1; D gene ambiguous. The V gene's germline CDR1 is SGDLS and CDR2 YYNGEE. This CDR3 region has 16 residues. V was shortened by 0 bases and J by 4 bases, with 16 bases between the two germline ends. This CDR3 is CASSVGLAREVTEAFF. The CDR3 nucleotides are TGTGCCAGCAGCGTAGGGTTGGCCCGGGAAGTCACTGAAGCTTTCTTT. Filled out from reference TRBV9 and TRBJ1-1, the complete variable domain reads DSGVTQTPKHLITATGQRVTLRCSPRSGDLSVYWYQQSLDQGLQFLIQYYNGEERAKGNILERFSAQQFPDLHSELNLSSLELGDSALYFCASSVGLAREVTEAFFGQGTRLTVV.

The chain uses TRBV7-2 and TRBJ2-2; no reliable D call. Trimming stripped 3 bases from V and 4 bases from J, with 12 bases between. CDR3 length equals 15 residues. Germline values: CDR1 SGHTA, CDR2 FQGNSA. CDR3 in DNA: TGTGCCAGCAGCTTGGTAGGGTTACTCACCGGGGAGCTGTTTTTT. This sequence encodes CASSLVGLLTGELFF.

The chain carries TRBV19 and TRBJ1-2, with 7 bases identical to TRBD1. CDR1 is LNHDA, CDR2 SQIVND, per germline (reference sequence). J was trimmed by 1 base and V by 5 bases; bases with no gene match: 7. The CDR3 runs to 15 residues. CDR3 nucleotide sequence: TGTGCCAGTAGTTCCTCCGGGACAGTTAACTATGGCTACACCTTC. The encoded protein is CASSSSGTVNYGYTF.

The V and J genes are TRBV11-2 and TRBJ2-7; 10 nucleotides match TRBD1. Germline V gives CDR1 SGHAT, CDR2 FQNNGV. Trimming took 8 bases from V and 3 from J; bases not matched to a gene: 7. CDR3 size: 14 residues. CDR3 nucleotide sequence: TGTGCCAGCCATCAGGACAGGGGGTACTACGAGCAGTACTTC. Residues: CASHQDRGYYEQYF. The full variable domain, completed using reference TRBV11-2 and TRBJ2-7, is EAGVAQSPRYKIIEKRQSVAFWCNPISGHATLYWYQQILGQGPKLLIQFQNNGVVDDSQLPKDRFSAERLKGVDSTLKIQPAKLEDSAVYLCASHQDRGYYEQYFGPGTRLTVT.